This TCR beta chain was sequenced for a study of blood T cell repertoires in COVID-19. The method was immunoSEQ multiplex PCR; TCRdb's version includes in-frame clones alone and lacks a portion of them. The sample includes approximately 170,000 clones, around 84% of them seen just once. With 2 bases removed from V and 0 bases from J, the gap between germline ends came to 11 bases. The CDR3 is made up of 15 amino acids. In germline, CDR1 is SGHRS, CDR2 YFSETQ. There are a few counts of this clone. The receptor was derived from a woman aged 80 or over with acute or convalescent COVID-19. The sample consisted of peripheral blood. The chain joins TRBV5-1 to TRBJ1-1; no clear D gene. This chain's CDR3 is CASSLGRLMNTEAFF. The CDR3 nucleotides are TGCGCCAGCAGCTTAGGGCGACTAATGAACACTGAAGCTTTCTTT.